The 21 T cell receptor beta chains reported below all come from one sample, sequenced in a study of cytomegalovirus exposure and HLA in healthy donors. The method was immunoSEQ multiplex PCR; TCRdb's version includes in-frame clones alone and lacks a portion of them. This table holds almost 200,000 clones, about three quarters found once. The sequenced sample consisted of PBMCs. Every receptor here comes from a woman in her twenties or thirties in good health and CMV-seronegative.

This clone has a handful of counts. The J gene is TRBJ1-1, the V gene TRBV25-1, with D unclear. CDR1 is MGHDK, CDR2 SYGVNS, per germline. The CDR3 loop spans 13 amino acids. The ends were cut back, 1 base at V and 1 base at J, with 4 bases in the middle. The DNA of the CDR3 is TGTGCCAGCAGTGAATTCCGGAACACTGAAGCTTTCTTT. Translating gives CASSEFRNTEAFF.

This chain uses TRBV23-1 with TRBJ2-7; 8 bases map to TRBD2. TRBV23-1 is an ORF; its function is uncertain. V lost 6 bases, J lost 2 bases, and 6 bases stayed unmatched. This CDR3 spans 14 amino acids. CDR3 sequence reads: CASSHEGLAYEQYF. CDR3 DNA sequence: TGCGCCAGCAGCCACGAGGGACTAGCCTACGAGCAGTACTTC.

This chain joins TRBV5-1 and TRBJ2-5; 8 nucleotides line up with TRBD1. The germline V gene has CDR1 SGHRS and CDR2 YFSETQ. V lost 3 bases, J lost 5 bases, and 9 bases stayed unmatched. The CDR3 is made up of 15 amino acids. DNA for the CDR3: TGCGCCAGCAGCTCGGGACAGGCGCCGCGGGAGACCCAGTACTTC. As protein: CASSSGQAPRETQYF.

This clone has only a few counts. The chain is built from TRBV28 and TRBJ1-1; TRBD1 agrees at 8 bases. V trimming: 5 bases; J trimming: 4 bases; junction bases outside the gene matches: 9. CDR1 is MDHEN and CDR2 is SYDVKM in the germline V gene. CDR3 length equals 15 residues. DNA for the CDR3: TGTGCCAGCAGTCCCCGTCCTCAGGGGGCCACTGAAGCTTTCTTT. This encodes CASSPRPQGATEAFF.

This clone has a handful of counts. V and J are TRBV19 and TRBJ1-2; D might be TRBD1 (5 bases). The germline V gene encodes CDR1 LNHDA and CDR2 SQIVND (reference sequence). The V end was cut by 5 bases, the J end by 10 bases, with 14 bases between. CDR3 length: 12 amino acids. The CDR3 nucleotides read TGTGCCAGTAGTCTAATCGACAGATTCTACACCTTC. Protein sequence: CASSLIDRFYTF.

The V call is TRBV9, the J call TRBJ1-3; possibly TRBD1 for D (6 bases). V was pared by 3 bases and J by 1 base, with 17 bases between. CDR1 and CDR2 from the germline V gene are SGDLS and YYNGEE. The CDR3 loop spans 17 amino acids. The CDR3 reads CASSAHTGPVSGNTIYF. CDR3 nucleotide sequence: TGTGCCAGCAGCGCCCATACAGGGCCAGTTTCTGGAAACACCATATATTTT.

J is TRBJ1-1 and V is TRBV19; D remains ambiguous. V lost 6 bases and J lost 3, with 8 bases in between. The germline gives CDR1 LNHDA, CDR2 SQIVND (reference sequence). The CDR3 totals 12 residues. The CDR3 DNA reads TGTGCCAGTAGCGCGGAGTACACTGAAGCTTTCTTT. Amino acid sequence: CASSAEYTEAFF.

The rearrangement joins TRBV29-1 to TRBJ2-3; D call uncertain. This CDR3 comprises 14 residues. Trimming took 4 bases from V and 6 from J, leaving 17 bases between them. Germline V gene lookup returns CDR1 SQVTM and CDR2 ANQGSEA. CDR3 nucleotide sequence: TGCAGCGTTGTTGTGGCGCCCCCCGGGGATACGCAGTATTTT. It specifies CSVVVAPPGDTQYF.

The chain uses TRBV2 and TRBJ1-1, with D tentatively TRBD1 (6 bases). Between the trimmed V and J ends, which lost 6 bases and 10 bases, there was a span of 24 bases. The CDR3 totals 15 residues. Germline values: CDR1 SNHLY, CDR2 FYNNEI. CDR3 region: CASSSSGHVDIGAFF. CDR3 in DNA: TGTGCCAGCAGCTCCTCGGGACATGTGGATATTGGAGCTTTCTTT.

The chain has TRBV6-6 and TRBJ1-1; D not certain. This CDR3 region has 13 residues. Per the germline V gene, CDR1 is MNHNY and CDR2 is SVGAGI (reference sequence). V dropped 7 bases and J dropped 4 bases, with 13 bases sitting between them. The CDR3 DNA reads TGTGCCAGCACCCGAAGCGCGAGCACTGAAGCTTTCTTT. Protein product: CASTRSASTEAFF.

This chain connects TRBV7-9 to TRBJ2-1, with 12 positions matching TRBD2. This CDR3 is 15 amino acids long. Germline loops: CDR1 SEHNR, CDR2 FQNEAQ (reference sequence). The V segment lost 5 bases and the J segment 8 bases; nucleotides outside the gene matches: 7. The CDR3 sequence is CASSPSGGEYDEQFF. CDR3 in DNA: TGTGCCAGCAGCCCTAGCGGGGGGGAGTACGATGAGCAGTTCTTC.

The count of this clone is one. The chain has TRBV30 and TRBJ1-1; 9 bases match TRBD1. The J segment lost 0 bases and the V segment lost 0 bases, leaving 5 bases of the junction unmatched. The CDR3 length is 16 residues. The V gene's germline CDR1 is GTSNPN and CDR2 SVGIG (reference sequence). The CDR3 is CAWSVRDRVLNTEAFF. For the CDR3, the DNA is TGTGCCTGGAGTGTGCGGGACAGGGTTTTGAACACTGAAGCTTTCTTT.

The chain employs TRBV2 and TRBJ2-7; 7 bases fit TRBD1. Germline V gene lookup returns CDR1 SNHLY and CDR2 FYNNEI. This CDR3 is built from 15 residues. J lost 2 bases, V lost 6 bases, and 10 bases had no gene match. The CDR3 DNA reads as TGTGCCAGCAGCAAAGGGGACAGCGGCACCTACGAGCAGTACTTC. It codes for CASSKGDSGTYEQYF.

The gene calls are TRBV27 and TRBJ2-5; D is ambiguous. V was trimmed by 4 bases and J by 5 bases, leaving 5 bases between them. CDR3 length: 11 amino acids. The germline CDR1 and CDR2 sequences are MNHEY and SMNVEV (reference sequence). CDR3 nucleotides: TGTGCCAGCAGTTCGTTGGAGACCCAGTACTTC. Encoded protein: CASSSLETQYF.

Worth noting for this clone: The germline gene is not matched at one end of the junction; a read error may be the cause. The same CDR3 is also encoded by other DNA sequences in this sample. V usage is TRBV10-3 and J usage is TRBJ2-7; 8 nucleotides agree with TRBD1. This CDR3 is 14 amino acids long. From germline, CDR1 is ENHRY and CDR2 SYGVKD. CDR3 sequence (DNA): TGTGCCATCGGACCTCGGGGACAGGCCCACGAACAGTACTTC. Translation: CAIGPRGQAHEQYF.

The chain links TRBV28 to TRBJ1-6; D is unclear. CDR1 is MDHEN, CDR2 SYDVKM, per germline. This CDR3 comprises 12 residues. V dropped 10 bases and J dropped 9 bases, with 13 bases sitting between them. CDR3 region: CATSSVSSPLHF. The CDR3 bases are TGTGCCACCTCCTCCGTGAGTTCACCCCTCCACTTT.

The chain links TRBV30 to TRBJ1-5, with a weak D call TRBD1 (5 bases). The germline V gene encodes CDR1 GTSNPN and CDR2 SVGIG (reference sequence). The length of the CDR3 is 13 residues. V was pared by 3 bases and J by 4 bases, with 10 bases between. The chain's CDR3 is CAWSPGGNQPQHF. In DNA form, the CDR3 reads TGTGCCTGGAGCCCGGGGGGTAATCAGCCCCAGCATTTT.

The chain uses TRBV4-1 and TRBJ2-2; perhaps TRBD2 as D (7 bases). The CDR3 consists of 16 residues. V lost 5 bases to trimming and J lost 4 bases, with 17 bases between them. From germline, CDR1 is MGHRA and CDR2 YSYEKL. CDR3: CASSSRGAGLTGELFF. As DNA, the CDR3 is TGCGCCAGCAGCTCCAGGGGAGCGGGGCTCACCGGGGAGCTGTTTTTT.

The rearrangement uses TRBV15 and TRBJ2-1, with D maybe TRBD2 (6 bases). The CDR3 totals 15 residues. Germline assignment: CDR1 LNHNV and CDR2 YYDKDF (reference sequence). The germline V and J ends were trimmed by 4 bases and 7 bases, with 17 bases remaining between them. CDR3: CATSTQRTGGNEQFF. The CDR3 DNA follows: TGTGCCACCAGCACACAACGGACTGGAGGGAATGAGCAGTTCTTC.

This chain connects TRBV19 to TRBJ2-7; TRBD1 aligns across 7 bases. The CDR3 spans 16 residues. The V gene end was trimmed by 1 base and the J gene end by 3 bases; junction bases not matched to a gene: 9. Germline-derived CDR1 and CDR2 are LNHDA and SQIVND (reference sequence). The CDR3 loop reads CASSIGPGTVIYEQYF. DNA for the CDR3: TGTGCCAGTAGTATAGGACCCGGGACAGTTATCTACGAGCAGTACTTC.

The CDR3 is CSVRTGNTEAFF. Here the CDR3 DNA reads TGCAGCGTCCGGACAGGGAACACTGAAGCTTTCTTT. The chain is built from TRBV29-1 and TRBJ1-1; 7 nucleotides match TRBD1. From germline, CDR1 is SQVTM and CDR2 ANQGSEA. V dropped 6 bases and J dropped 1; count of bases not matched to a gene: 2. The CDR3 covers 12 residues.